The 17 T cell receptor beta chains presented below share a single source sample, sequenced in a study of CD8+CD57+ T cells in acquired aplastic anemia. Investigators profiled TCR beta VDJ and CDR3 from genomic DNA template. TCRdb reanalysed the reads using MiXCR and keeps one entry per CDR3 protein. The repertoire holds approximately 170,000 distinct CDR3 sequences, around 60% seen once, with under 50% in the top ten. What was sequenced was sorted CD4+, CD8+, or CD8+CD57+ T cells (not recorded which) from PBMCs. These receptors were taken from a human donor in good health.

The chain is built from TRBV2 and TRBJ2-2, with 14 bases matching TRBD2. The CDR3 totals 15 residues. Trimming took 9 bases from V and 8 from J; bases not matched to a gene: 8. Germline CDR1 reads SNHLY; CDR2 reads FYNNEI. CDR3 amino acids: CASSGLAGGGGELFF. CDR3 coding DNA: TGTGCCAGTTCCGGACTAGCGGGGGGAGGAGGGGAGCTGTTTTTT.

The sample holds many counts of this clonotype. As DNA, the CDR3 is TGTGCCAGCAGCGGGGCCATCAGCTCCTACAATGAGCAGTTCTTC. Residues: CASSGAISSYNEQFF. This rearrangement joins TRBV7-2 to TRBJ2-1, with a possible D match to TRBD1 (5 bases). In germline, CDR1 is SGHTA, CDR2 FQGNSA. V was trimmed by 5 bases and J by 0 bases, leaving 11 bases between them. CDR3 size: 15 residues.

The chain uses TRBV7-4 and TRBJ2-7; maybe TRBD2 (7 bases). The CDR3 is made up of 14 amino acids. V was cut by 5 bases and J by 2 bases, with 13 bases left in between. Germline values: CDR1 SGHVT, CDR2 SQSDAQ. CDR3 bases: TGTGCCAGCAGCCATGAGCGGGACACCTACGAGCAGTACTTC. Amino acid sequence: CASSHERDTYEQYF.

As to this clonotype: One junction end does not reproduce the germline sequence, and a read error may be involved. The CDR3 nucleotides are TGTGCCAGCAGCTTAGGCACGACAGGTATAGGCGAGCGGTTCTTC. Translated, it gives CASSLGTTGIGERFF. The chain links TRBV7-9 to TRBJ2-1, with D possibly being TRBD1 (6 bases). Germline CDR1 reads SEHNR; CDR2 reads FQNEAQ (reference sequence). CDR3 length equals 15 residues.

The chain employs TRBV5-6 and TRBJ2-7; D unclear. The CDR3 has 12 amino acids. Germline CDR1 and CDR2: SGHDT and YYEEEE. Trimming left V 0 bases short and J 6 bases short, with 7 bases between. CDR3 bases: TGTGCCAGCAGCTTGGACTCGACCGAGCAGTACTTC. Amino acids: CASSLDSTEQYF.

V gene TRBV7-9 combines with J gene TRBJ2-1; TRBD2 matches 12 bases. The V segment lost 6 bases and the J segment 3 bases; nucleotides outside the gene matches: 6. CDR3 length: 16 residues. The germline CDR1 and CDR2 sequences are SEHNR and FQNEAQ (reference sequence). The CDR3 sequence: CASSWTSGEDYNEQFF. The CDR3 DNA follows: TGTGCCAGCAGTTGGACTAGCGGGGAGGACTACAATGAGCAGTTCTTC.

There are a few counts of this clonotype. V usage is TRBV10-2 and J usage is TRBJ2-7, with 9 bases lining up with TRBD1. There are 15 residues in the CDR3. From germline, CDR1 is WSHSY and CDR2 SAAADI. V was clipped by 0 bases and J by 4 bases; unmatched bases: 4. The CDR3 spells CASSESSGQGYEQYF. In nucleotides, the CDR3 is TGCGCCAGCAGTGAGTCTTCGGGACAGGGATACGAGCAGTACTTC.

This clonotype was detected only a few times. The chain recombines TRBV10-3 with TRBJ2-1, with 9 nucleotides matching TRBD2. Losses at the gene ends were 4 bases for V and 7 bases for J; bases not matched to a gene: 14. Germline loops: CDR1 ENHRY, CDR2 SYGVKD. CDR3 length equals 17 residues. The DNA for the CDR3 is TGTGCCATCAGTGGCTCGTCAGGCGGGGGGGCGTCGAATGAGCAGTTCTTC. Translated, it gives CAISGSSGGGASNEQFF.

The chain is built from TRBV12-3 or TRBV12-4 and TRBJ2-3; weak D call: TRBD2 (6 bases). The CDR3 consists of 14 residues. Trimming shortened V by 3 bases and J by 1 base, and 8 bases separated the two germline ends. The CDR3 spells CASSFGRRTDTQYF. Written as DNA, the CDR3 is TGTGCCAGCAGTTTTGGGAGGCGCACAGATACGCAGTATTTT.

This CDR3 reads CASSQDWQAYEQYF. The CDR3 coding sequence is TGTGCCAGCAGCCAAGATTGGCAGGCCTACGAGCAGTACTTC. This sequence joins TRBV7-6 and TRBJ2-7, with D unresolved. This CDR3 spans 14 amino acids. Trimming removed 5 bases from V and 2 bases from J, with 13 bases in between. From germline, CDR1 is SGHVS and CDR2 FNYEAQ.

The genes are TRBV29-1 and TRBJ2-5; D ambiguous. Trimming shortened V by 7 bases and J by 1 base, and 4 bases separated the two germline ends. Germline V gives CDR1 SQVTM, CDR2 ANQGSEA. This CDR3 comprises 10 residues. The CDR3 sequence is CSGSQETQYF. CDR3 sequence (DNA): TGCAGCGGGAGCCAAGAGACCCAGTACTTC.

V and J are TRBV20-1 and TRBJ1-2, with D tentatively TRBD1 (5 bases). There are 12 residues in the CDR3. V was trimmed by 4 bases and J by 8 bases, leaving 14 bases between them. Looked up from germline, CDR1 is DFQATT and CDR2 is SNEGSKA (reference sequence). In DNA, the CDR3 is TGCAGTGCTATCCTGGACCAGGGAGGCTACACCTTC. Amino acid sequence: CSAILDQGGYTF.

This clonotype was detected only a few times. This chain uses TRBV7-6 with TRBJ1-2; 8 bases fit TRBD1. Germline trimming cut 6 bases from V and 2 bases from J; bases unmatched to any gene: 2. Germline assignment: CDR1 SGHVS and CDR2 FNYEAQ. The CDR3 loop spans 13 amino acids. CDR3 DNA: TGTGCCAGCAGGGGACAGGCCAACTATGGCTACACCTTC. Amino acid sequence: CASRGQANYGYTF.

This clonotype came up a few times. The chain employs TRBV10-3 and TRBJ1-3; TRBD1 aligns across 7 bases. The trim removed 3 bases at V and 1 base at J, leaving 9 bases unmatched. Germline CDR1 ENHRY, CDR2 SYGVKD. This CDR3 has 17 amino acids. This CDR3 is CAISDQLDRPSGNTIYF. The DNA of the CDR3 is TGTGCCATCAGTGATCAGTTGGACAGGCCGTCTGGAAACACCATATATTTT.

This clonotype occurred many times. The gene calls are TRBV5-8 and TRBJ2-3; D is uncertain. The germline gives CDR1 SGHTS, CDR2 YDEGEE. The germline V and J ends were trimmed by 0 bases and 10 bases, with 12 bases remaining between them. This CDR3 is built from 13 residues. This CDR3 is CASSLAGEDAQYF. In DNA, the CDR3 is TGTGCCAGCAGCTTGGCGGGCGAGGACGCGCAGTATTTT.

In this sample, this clonotype turned up once. The rearrangement links TRBV7-3 to TRBJ2-1, with TRBD1 identical over 8 bases. Trimming cost V 6 bases and J 2 bases; bases outside gene matches: 6. The CDR3 loop spans 15 amino acids. Germline loops: CDR1 SGHTA, CDR2 FQGTGA. CDR3 coding DNA: TGTGCCAGCAGTCATGACAGGGGAACCTACAATGAGCAGTTCTTC. This gives the protein CASSHDRGTYNEQFF.

The V gene is TRBV2, the J gene TRBJ1-1, with a weak D call TRBD1 (6 bases). Germline V lookup: CDR1 SNHLY, CDR2 FYNNEI. The V gene lost 7 bases and the J gene lost 13 bases, with 25 bases spanning the gap. This CDR3 has 14 residues. CDR3 in DNA: TGTGCCAGCACCCAAGGATGGGGGGGCACGAGGGATTTCTTT. Protein product: CASTQGWGGTRDFF.